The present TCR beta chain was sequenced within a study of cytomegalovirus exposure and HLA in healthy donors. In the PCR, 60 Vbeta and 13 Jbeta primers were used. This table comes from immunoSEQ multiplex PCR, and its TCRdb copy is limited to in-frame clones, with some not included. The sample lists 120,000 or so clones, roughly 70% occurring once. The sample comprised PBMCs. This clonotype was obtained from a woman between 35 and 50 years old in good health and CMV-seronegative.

In DNA form, the CDR3 reads TGTGCCAGCAGCTTAGCGGGTAGCCGTGAAGCTTTCTTT. The encoded protein is CASSLAGSREAFF. The chain recombines TRBV7-8 with TRBJ1-1; D is uncertain. Trimming removed 0 bases from V and 7 bases from J, with 9 bases in between. The CDR3 sequence is 13 residues long. Germline V gene data show CDR1 as SGHVS and CDR2 as FQNEAQ.